These T cell receptor beta chains were read from a single sample in a study of siplizumab effects on memory and regulatory T cells. TCRdb's table, derived via immunoSEQ multiplex PCR, lists solely in-frame clones and lacks some. Found here are about 110,000 clones, about 91% of them singletons; the top ten hold approximately 0.73%. Material: Tregs sorted from blood. The receptors derive from a human donor in good health. Both conserved end residues are part of each CDR3. D genes are given only for firm matches. Expanded clones get a size class; other rows say once, few or many, or leave the size out.

DNA,CDR3,V,size,J,D
TGCACGCACTCAGATACGCAGTATTTT,CTHSDTQYF,TRBV29-1,NA,TRBJ2-3,NA
TGCGCCAGCAGCTTGTCCGGACACATGAACACTGAAGCTTTCTTT,CASSLSGHMNTEAFF,TRBV5-1,NA,TRBJ1-1,NA
TGTGCCAGCAGCTTGAGAAAGGAGCAGTACTTC,CASSLRKEQYF,TRBV5-8,NA,TRBJ2-7,NA
TGTGCCAGCAGCCCCGCGCCCCACTCCTACAATGAGCAGTTCTTC,CASSPAPHSYNEQFF,TRBV7-2,NA,TRBJ2-1,NA
TGTGCCAGCAGCTCCGGGACAGTACCTGACTATGGCTACACCTTC,CASSSGTVPDYGYTF,TRBV5-5,NA,TRBJ1-2,TRBD1
TGTGCCAGCATCCGGGACAGGGCAGATCAGCCCCAGCATTTT,CASIRDRADQPQHF,TRBV6-1,NA,TRBJ1-5,TRBD1
TGTGCCAGCAGCGAACCAAGGTACAGGGCCAATCAGCCCCAGCATTTT,CASSEPRYRANQPQHF,TRBV6-1,NA,TRBJ1-5,NA
TGTGCCTGGAGGATAGAGGGATACACCATATATTTT,CAWRIEGYTIYF,TRBV30,once,TRBJ1-3,NA
TGTGCCAGCAGTTACTTCTGGGACAGGGTTCCTGAAGCTTTCTTT,CASSYFWDRVPEAFF,TRBV6-6,NA,TRBJ1-1,TRBD1
TGTGCCAGCAGTGACGCCAATTTCTCCTTTATCTCTGGAAACACCATATATTTT,CASSDANFSFISGNTIYF,TRBV6-4,NA,TRBJ1-3,NA
TGTGCCAGCAGCTTGGACAGAACCTACGAGCAGTACTTC,CASSLDRTYEQYF,TRBV7-9,NA,TRBJ2-7,NA
TGTGCCAGCAGTCCCGGACGGACGTCTAACTATGGCTACACCTTC,CASSPGRTSNYGYTF,TRBV7-2,NA,TRBJ1-2,NA
TGTGCCAGCAGTTACGACAGCCAAGGTGGCTACACCTTC,CASSYDSQGGYTF,TRBV6-6,NA,TRBJ1-2,NA
TGTGCCAGCAGCCATGCTACGGGGGGCCATGGAAACACCATATATTTT,CASSHATGGHGNTIYF,TRBV14,NA,TRBJ1-3,NA
TGTGCCAGCAGCTTGGAGCTAGCTAACGAGCAGTACTTC,CASSLELANEQYF,TRBV5-4,NA,TRBJ2-7,NA
TGCGCCAGCAGCTTGGGGGACTACAATGAGCAGTTCTTC,CASSLGDYNEQFF,TRBV5-1,NA,TRBJ2-1,NA
TGCGCCAGCAGCTTTTTTGGGCATGTGAACACCGGGGAGCTGTTTTTT,CASSFFGHVNTGELFF,TRBV5-1,NA,TRBJ2-2,NA
TGTGCCAGCAGGACCGGGAGCGGCAATGAGCAGTTCTTC,CASRTGSGNEQFF,TRBV2,NA,TRBJ2-1,NA
TGTGCCAGCATCTCCCGGGACAGATCCTATGGCTACACCTTC,CASISRDRSYGYTF,TRBV6-1,once,TRBJ1-2,TRBD1
TGTGCCAGCAGCCCCTGGGGAGGCTCCTACGAGCAGTACTTC,CASSPWGGSYEQYF,TRBV6-5,NA,TRBJ2-7,NA
TGTGCCAGCTCACCCGGCAGGGTTTTGGGGGGTTCACAGCCCCAGCATTTT,CASSPGRVLGGSQPQHF,TRBV18,NA,TRBJ1-5,NA
TGTGCCAGCTACGGCAGATTGACAGATACGCAGTATTTT,CASYGRLTDTQYF,TRBV2,NA,TRBJ2-3,NA
TGTGCCAGCCGGTGGATAGTGGGGGTGAGAACTGAAGCTTTCTTT,CASRWIVGVRTEAFF,TRBV19,once,TRBJ1-1,NA
TGTGCCAGCAGCTTGGGGGGGAGAGGAGCTTTCTTT,CASSLGGRGAFF,TRBV5-4,NA,TRBJ1-1,NA
TGTGCCATCAGTGACCAGGGGGGCGGGAACACTGAAGCTTTCTTT,CAISDQGGGNTEAFF,TRBV10-3,NA,TRBJ1-1,TRBD1
TGTGCCACCAGCAGAGATAGAAAGCGAAGGGAGACCCAGTACTTC,CATSRDRKRRETQYF,TRBV15,NA,TRBJ2-5,NA
TGTGCCAGCAGTCGCTTCCTAGTGGGGGCAAGTAACCATGGCTACACCTTC,CASSRFLVGASNHGYTF,TRBV28,NA,TRBJ1-2,NA
TGTGCCAGCAGCTTAGCGTATAGAGGACTAGCCGGGGATACGCAGTATTTT,CASSLAYRGLAGDTQYF,TRBV7-8,NA,TRBJ2-3,TRBD2
TGCGCCAGCAGCTCGTCTGCGGGACAGGGGTTAACAGATACGCAGTATTTT,CASSSSAGQGLTDTQYF,TRBV5-1,once,TRBJ2-3,TRBD1
TGTGCCGGGGGGACAGGGGCTTATGGCTACACCTTC,CAGGTGAYGYTF,TRBV2,NA,TRBJ1-2,TRBD1
TGCGCCAGCAGCCGACCCATGGGAGGGGGAGATACGCAGTATTTT,CASSRPMGGGDTQYF,TRBV4-1,NA,TRBJ2-3,NA
TGTGCCAGCTCCGCGGGAGACCGAGAGACCCAGTACTTC,CASSAGDRETQYF,TRBV18,once,TRBJ2-5,TRBD2
TGCGCCAGCAGGACTAGCGGGTATAGCACAGATACGCAGTATTTT,CASRTSGYSTDTQYF,TRBV5-1,NA,TRBJ2-3,TRBD2
TGTGCCAGCAGTGAAGGGCATGAGCAGTACTTC,CASSEGHEQYF,TRBV6-1,NA,TRBJ2-7,NA
TGCGCCAGCAGCTTGGTACGGGGGGCGAACACTGAAGCTTTCTTT,CASSLVRGANTEAFF,TRBV5-1,NA,TRBJ1-1,NA
TGTGCCAGCAGCTTAGTCCGAGGGGGCGGGAACACAGATACGCAGTATTTT,CASSLVRGGGNTDTQYF,TRBV7-9,NA,TRBJ2-3,NA
TGTGCCAGCAGCTTAGGGGCGAAGCATGAGCAGTTCTTC,CASSLGAKHEQFF,TRBV11-1,NA,TRBJ2-1,NA
TGTGCCAGCTTCCGGGACCGCTACAATGAGCAGTTCTTC,CASFRDRYNEQFF,TRBV28,NA,TRBJ2-1,NA
TGTGCCAGCAGCTCCCTCGCGGGGGATGGCTACACCTTC,CASSSLAGDGYTF,TRBV7-3,NA,TRBJ1-2,NA
TGCGCCAGCAGTAGCCAGGGGGCCAATTCTGGAAACACCATATATTTT,CASSSQGANSGNTIYF,TRBV5-1,NA,TRBJ1-3,TRBD1
TGTGCCATCAGAACGCGGGACAGGTACGACGGCTACACCTTC,CAIRTRDRYDGYTF,TRBV10-3,NA,TRBJ1-2,TRBD1
TGCGCCAGCAGTCAAAAGTATCCGGTTGACAACGACACTGAAGCTTTCTTT,CASSQKYPVDNDTEAFF,TRBV23-1,NA,TRBJ1-1,NA
TGTGCCAGTAGTGAAGGTCTAGCGGGGGGCCGCACCGGGGAGCTGTTTTTT,CASSEGLAGGRTGELFF,TRBV19,NA,TRBJ2-2,TRBD2
TGTGCCAGCTCACCCCAGTTCCCCCCCTCGAGTTTGCACACTGAAGCTTTCTTT,CASSPQFPPSSLHTEAFF,TRBV18,NA,TRBJ1-1,NA
TGTGCCAGCAGCTTCGCTAAGGGGGAGACCCAGTACTTC,CASSFAKGETQYF,TRBV7-7,NA,TRBJ2-5,NA
TGTGCCAGTACCCGAGGGGTGGGTGGTGAAAAACTGTTTTTT,CASTRGVGGEKLFF,TRBV19,NA,TRBJ1-4,NA
TGTGCCAGCAGATCTCCGGGGGCGCGGTCGGTTTCACCCCTCCACTTT,CASRSPGARSVSPLHF,TRBV27,NA,TRBJ1-6,NA